What follows describes a single T cell receptor (beta chain). What it recognizes is unknown. V lost 8 bases and J lost 3, with 11 bases in between. The CDR3 is made up of 12 amino acids. Germline loops: CDR1 SGHTA, CDR2 FQGNSA. TCRdb re-derived calls from the 5' RACE reads in MiXCR, one entry per CDR3 protein. The table has about 660,000 distinct CDR3 sequences, 8.6% seen once. The record originates from a study of identical twins. Findings and limits, study-wide: Sharing of beta out-of-frame sequences by twins showed a weaker excess. Fewer insertions marked abundant cord blood beta clonotypes; young adult naive trended weakly, memory not at all. The study found that models underestimated out-of-frame TCR alpha sharing in monozygotic twins. There is a chance that invariant MAIT and iNKT cells partially muddied zero-insertion analyses.

The sample was also linked to a second study, of yellow fever vaccine responses in identical twins.

The rearrangement links TRBV7-2 to TRBJ2-7, with D tentatively TRBD1 (6 bases). Sequencing used PBMCs. The TCR sequence derives from a young woman in good health. DNA of the CDR3: TGTGCCAGCCGCCGGGACAACTACGAGCAGTACTTC. It encodes CASRRDNYEQYF.